This TCR beta chain was sequenced for a study of cytomegalovirus exposure and HLA in healthy donors. Study observations and caveats: The listing of 150 to 200 TCR beta chains classed them as cytomegalovirus-associated.

The PCR made use of 60 Vbeta and 13 Jbeta primers. Some clones are missing from TCRdb's copy, which holds only in-frame ones; the method was immunoSEQ multiplex PCR. The sample consists of about 200,000 clones, about 80% of them appearing once. This clone was counted a single time. What it binds is not known. Germline V gene lookup returns CDR1 MGHRA and CDR2 YSYEKL. With 5 bases clipped from V and 7 bases from J, the junction kept 9 bases outside the gene matches. The CDR3 spans 16 residues. Sample: PBMCs. The chain is built from TRBV4-1 and TRBJ2-4; 12 bases line up with TRBD1. The TCR comes from a woman aged 25-40 years in good health and CMV-seronegative. CDR3 region: CASSSGPGTGGNIQYF. The CDR3 coding sequence is TGCGCCAGCAGCTCCGGCCCCGGGACAGGGGGCAACATTCAGTACTTC.